Sequencing of this T cell receptor (beta chain) was carried out in a study of post-analysis software for immune sequencing data. Study summary: Both relapsing-remitting and secondary progressive multiple sclerosis featured among the disease courses, as did progressive-relapsing multiple sclerosis. The study's findings and limits: Normalized Chao1 diversity was significantly reduced in patients versus controls. TRBV5-6, TRBV5-1 and TRBV20-1 belonged to a set of about 5 TRBV segments that were more frequent in patients than controls. F measure grouped same-batch samples tightly together.

The TCR beta cDNA libraries contained unique molecular identifiers. There were roughly 0.95 to 11 million T cells, and approximately 480,000 cDNA molecules came from them. TCRdb used MiXCR to reprocess the PCR reads, holding one entry per CDR3 protein. This table has over 700,000 distinct CDR3 sequences, roughly 27% appearing once. The CDR3 runs to 15 residues. Germline CDR1 reads ENHRY; CDR2 reads SYGVKD. The junction had 10 bases not matched to a gene; V was cut back by 10 bases and J by 4 bases. A remark on this clonotype: The target antigen is unknown.

This sequence joins TRBV10-3 and TRBJ2-1, with 10 bases matching TRBD2. The clonotype originates from a girl aged 5-17 years with multiple sclerosis. The sequencing input was blood. The CDR3 coding sequence is TGTGCCACCGGGTTAAGCGGGAGGGCGTACAATGAGCAGTTCTTC. It encodes CATGLSGRAYNEQFF.